This TCR beta chain stems from a study of shared clonotypes between healthy human individuals. Points from the study as a whole: Of the naive CD4 clonotypes, around 4.7% were shared across a handful of donors.

The donors, healthy adults who were HIV-negative, had experienced no recent acute infections or vaccinations. Original processing methods: Quality scores were absent from the junction-only immunoSEQ sequences, so filtering differed. The method was immunoSEQ multiplex PCR; TCRdb's version includes in-frame clones alone and lacks a portion of them. That table is the source of V, J and clone size, and D and trimming were worked out from the DNA. The top ten clones hold 0.5% to 0.65% of a sample with fewer than 1.4 million clones, roughly 74% of them seen once. This clone was recorded a few times. The antigen is not known. Other DNA sequences in this sample translate to the same CDR3. This TCR derives from a man between 18 and 29 years old in good health. Some clones in this sample may be carry-over from other donors' samples. The specimen was memory CD4+ T cells from PBMCs. The sample's subset: CD45RA-negative fraction.

The CDR3 spells CASSPGQGAEQYF. The CDR3 DNA is TGTGCCAGCTCACCGGGACAGGGTGCCGAGCAGTACTTC. The rearrangement links TRBV18 to TRBJ2-7; 9 bases agree with TRBD1. The CDR3 contains 13 residues. Germline lookup yields CDR1 KGHSH and CDR2 LQKENI. Germline trimming cut 3 bases from V and 6 bases from J; bases unmatched to any gene: 3.